This entry features one T cell receptor (beta chain) sequence. What it binds is unknown. Produced via immunoSEQ multiplex PCR; TCRdb's table is partial and in-frame only. The sample has 95,000 to 150,000 clones; about 87% are singletons. The data were taken from a study of T cell responses to AZD1222 COVID-19 vaccine. Findings and limits, study-wide: Donors were mostly white British, more females; clonal diversity possibly underestimated. Across the whole spike, CD4 TCRs peaked at regions 160-218 and 743-854. Baseline antibody screening turned up just a handful of seropositive AZD1222 recipients.

The CDR3 has 13 amino acids. V shed 6 bases and J shed 2 bases, with 8 bases lying between them. Germline-derived CDR1 and CDR2 are MNHEY and SMNVEV (reference sequence). The chain carries TRBV27 and TRBJ1-5; no definite D call. The sequence was collected from an adult in good health. Source: peripheral blood, taken on day 0 of AZD1222 vaccination. Here the CDR3 reads CASSQHGNQPQHF. The DNA of the CDR3 is TGTGCCAGCAGCCAACATGGCAATCAGCCCCAGCATTTT.